This passage covers 26 T cell receptor beta chains from one sample sequenced in a study of T cell responses to AZD1222 COVID-19 vaccine. Profiled with immunoSEQ multiplex PCR; TCRdb holds only in-frame clones, not every one. The sample shows 85,000 to 110,000 clones, about nine tenths of them seen only once. The sample in question was peripheral blood, obtained on day 0 of AZD1222 vaccination. The receptor set was obtained from an adult in good health.

This clone was seen just once. V gene TRBV3-1 (or the pseudogene TRBV3-2) combines with J gene TRBJ2-1, with D perhaps matching TRBD2 (6 bases). Trimming stripped 2 bases from V and 15 bases from J, with 14 bases between. The germline V gene encodes CDR1 LGHDT and CDR2 YNNKEL (reference sequence). This CDR3 region has 12 residues. CDR3 protein: CASSQSGLRLFF. The CDR3 nucleotides read TGTGCCAGCAGCCAATCGGGACTCAGGCTGTTCTTC.

This chain links TRBV27 with TRBJ2-7, with TRBD1 as a possible D gene (6 bases). The length of the CDR3 is 16 residues. V was shortened by 5 bases and J by 2 bases, with 19 bases between the two germline ends. Per the germline V gene, CDR1 is MNHEY and CDR2 is SMNVEV (reference sequence). The CDR3 sequence is CASSPMAGQGTYEQYF. The CDR3 DNA follows: TGTGCCAGCAGTCCGATGGCCGGGCAGGGGACCTACGAGCAGTACTTC.

CDR3 DNA: TGTGCCAGCAGTTCTACAGGGAGATTAAACTATGGCTACACCTTC. Protein: CASSSTGRLNYGYTF. V is TRBV27 and J is TRBJ1-2; a possible D gene is TRBD1 (6 bases). This CDR3 has 15 amino acids. The germline CDR1 and CDR2 sequences are MNHEY and SMNVEV (reference sequence). Trimming took 4 bases from V and 2 from J, leaving 14 bases between them.

The V and J genes are TRBV28 and TRBJ1-6; D remains unclear. The V gene lost 2 bases and the J gene lost 2 bases, with 10 bases spanning the gap. Per the germline V gene, CDR1 is MDHEN and CDR2 is SYDVKM. The CDR3 is 16 amino acids. The CDR3 bases are TGTGCCAGCAGTTTAAGTGGAGCTGCCTATAATTCACCCCTCCACTTT. Translation gives CASSLSGAAYNSPLHF.

The gene calls are TRBV5-1 and TRBJ2-2; D uncertain. The CDR3 length is 11 residues. V lost 2 bases to trimming and J lost 8 bases, with 4 bases between them. CDR1 SGHRS and CDR2 YFSETQ come from the germline V gene. The CDR3: CASSLRGELFF. The CDR3 bases are TGCGCCAGCAGCTTAAGGGGGGAGCTGTTTTTT.

This clone occurred a few times. The chain couples TRBV5-1 to TRBJ1-1, with D unclear. V lost 0 bases and J 0 bases, leaving 9 bases between the germline ends. CDR1 is SGHRS and CDR2 is YFSETQ in the germline V gene. The CDR3 totals 15 residues. The CDR3 DNA follows: TGCGCCAGCAGCTTGGATCAGATGATGAACACTGAAGCTTTCTTT. Protein: CASSLDQMMNTEAFF.

This rearrangement joins TRBV27 to TRBJ2-7; D unresolved. CDR1 is MNHEY, CDR2 SMNVEV, per germline (reference sequence). Trimming took 3 bases from V and 2 from J, leaving 11 bases between them. This CDR3 region has 14 residues. The CDR3, as DNA: TGTGCCAGCAGTTTTAAACGTGGCCCCTACGAGCAGTACTTC. It specifies CASSFKRGPYEQYF.

The V and J genes are TRBV21-1 and TRBJ2-3; the table's D call, TRBD2, was not checked against the DNA. TRBV21-1 is a known pseudogene. This CDR3 has 20 amino acids. The CDR3 region has the DNA TGTGCCAGCAGCAAATCCGGGGACAGGGGTAGGGCTAGCGGGACGGATACGCAGTATTTT. This gives the protein CASSKSGDRGRASGTDTQYF.

The chain has TRBV5-4 and TRBJ1-2, with a tentative D call TRBD1 (5 bases). The germline gives CDR1 SGHNT, CDR2 YYREEE (reference sequence). Trimming cost V 4 bases and J 8 bases, with 15 bases left between them. This CDR3 spans 13 amino acids. CDR3 bases: TGTGCCAGCAGCCCACAGGTCGAATACGGCTACACCTTC. This codes for CASSPQVEYGYTF.

The chain couples TRBV6-2 or TRBV6-3 to TRBJ2-5; D unresolved. The CDR3 covers 13 residues. Germline CDR1 reads MNHEY; CDR2 reads SVGEGT. V lost 7 bases and J 1 base, leaving 10 bases between the germline ends. CDR3 nucleotide sequence: TGTGCCAGCACCCCGGCCGGCCAAGAGACCCAGTACTTC. Translation: CASTPAGQETQYF.

The J gene is TRBJ1-1, the V gene TRBV27; D remains unclear. CDR1 MNHEY and CDR2 SMNVEV come from the germline V gene (reference sequence). The CDR3 loop spans 14 amino acids. Trimming shortened V by 1 base and J by 1 base, and 7 bases separated the two germline ends. The CDR3 nucleotides read TGTGCCAGCAGTTTATTGGGGAGGAACACTGAAGCTTTCTTT. It encodes CASSLLGRNTEAFF.

The genes are TRBV28 and TRBJ1-6; 7 bases are shared with TRBD1. Trimming cost V 4 bases and J 10 bases; bases outside gene matches: 13. CDR3 length: 16 residues. Per germline, CDR1 MDHEN and CDR2 SYDVKM. CDR3 nucleotides: TGTGCCAGCAGTTGGGGTTCTTGGGACAGACGGTCACCCCTCCACTTT. It yields the protein CASSWGSWDRRSPLHF.

The chain joins TRBV27 to TRBJ2-3, with 7 positions matching TRBD2. The junction had 7 bases not matched to a gene; V was cut back by 2 bases and J by 2 bases. In germline, CDR1 is MNHEY, CDR2 SMNVEV (reference sequence). The CDR3 is made up of 16 amino acids. CDR3 protein: CASSLLGLADTDTQYF. The DNA for the CDR3 is TGTGCCAGCAGTTTACTCGGGCTAGCGGACACAGATACGCAGTATTTT.

This chain uses TRBV27 with TRBJ2-1; the match to TRBD2 covers 8 bases. CDR1 and CDR2 (germline): MNHEY, SMNVEV (reference sequence). The CDR3 contains 13 residues. The ends lost 2 bases at V and 10 bases at J; junction bases unmatched: 4. The CDR3 is CASSLRGGREQFF. The CDR3 DNA sequence: TGTGCCAGCAGTTTAAGAGGCGGGAGGGAGCAGTTCTTC.

This chain joins TRBV9 and TRBJ2-7, with 8 bases matching TRBD2. Looked up from germline, CDR1 is SGDLS and CDR2 is YYNGEE. The junction had 6 bases not matched to a gene; V was cut back by 4 bases and J by 6 bases. This CDR3 has 13 residues. DNA of the CDR3: TGTGCCAGCAGCCGTACCGGGACTAGCGAGCAGTACTTC. It specifies CASSRTGTSEQYF.

The V call is TRBV15, the J call TRBJ1-1; TRBD1 is a possible D gene (6 bases). The CDR3 runs 15 residues. Germline assignment: CDR1 LNHNV and CDR2 YYDKDF (reference sequence). V gave up 0 bases and J gave up 4 bases, with 12 bases separating them. The CDR3: CATSRDRGGGTEAFF. The DNA of the CDR3 is TGTGCCACCAGCAGAGATCGGGGGGGCGGCACTGAAGCTTTCTTT.

The chain couples TRBV30 to TRBJ1-5, with D uncertain. Germline V gene sequence: CDR1 GTSNPN, CDR2 SVGIG (reference sequence). V gave up 0 bases and J gave up 3 bases, with 9 bases separating them. The length of the CDR3 is 14 residues. The CDR3 loop reads CAWSVRAHNQPQHF. In DNA form, the CDR3 reads TGTGCCTGGAGTGTACGGGCGCACAATCAGCCCCAGCATTTT.

The V and J genes are TRBV24-1 and TRBJ2-7; 9 nucleotides match TRBD1. Germline CDR1 KGHDR, CDR2 SFDVKD. Trimming removed 4 bases from V and 5 bases from J; junction bases left unmatched: 5. The CDR3 sequence is 14 residues long. In DNA, the CDR3 is TGTGCCACCAGTGACCCCGGGACAGGGAACGAGCAGTACTTC. The encoded protein is CATSDPGTGNEQYF.

The CDR3 reads CASHRATLYGYTF. In DNA form, the CDR3 reads TGTGCCAGTCACAGGGCTACTCTCTATGGCTACACCTTC. This rearrangement joins TRBV28 to TRBJ1-2; D is possibly TRBD1 (6 bases). Germline V gene lookup returns CDR1 MDHEN and CDR2 SYDVKM. V lost 9 bases and J 4 bases, leaving 15 bases between the germline ends. The CDR3 consists of 13 residues.

For this clone: The junction departs from the called germline gene at one end, perhaps through a read error. The V gene is TRBV15, the J gene TRBJ1-6; D is unclear. The CDR3 runs to 13 residues. Germline V gene data show CDR1 as LNHNV and CDR2 as YYDKDF (reference sequence). CDR3 residues: CATSEPMTRTLGW. CDR3 bases: TGTGCCACCAGCGAGCCGATGACTAGGACGCTCGGGTGG. The full variable domain, with the rest looked up from reference TRBV15 and TRBJ1-6, is DAMVIQNPRYQVTQFGKPVTLSCSQTLNHNVMYWYQQKSSQAPKLLFHYYDKDFNNEADTPDNFQSRRPNTSFCFLDIRSPGLGDTAMYLCATSEPMTRTLGWGNGTRLTVT.

The gene calls are TRBV7-6 and TRBJ1-2; no clear D gene. This CDR3 has 15 residues. The V gene lost 2 bases and the J gene lost 0 bases, with 10 bases spanning the gap. CDR1 is SGHVS, CDR2 FNYEAQ, per germline. CDR3 region: CASSLNDGTNYGYTF. For the CDR3, the DNA is TGTGCCAGCAGCTTAAACGACGGGACTAACTATGGCTACACCTTC.

The chain uses TRBV3-1 (or the pseudogene TRBV3-2) and TRBJ1-1; TRBD1 agrees at 8 bases. V trimming: 3 bases; J trimming: 6 bases; junction bases outside the gene matches: 6. This CDR3 comprises 14 residues. Germline-derived CDR1 and CDR2 are LGHDT and YNNKEL (reference sequence). The CDR3 bases are TGTGCCAGCAGCCACAGGGGGCTCTTAGCTGAAGCTTTCTTT. It translates to CASSHRGLLAEAFF.

The chain links TRBV27 to TRBJ1-4; TRBD1 matches 8 bases. The CDR3 contains 15 residues. The germline gives CDR1 MNHEY, CDR2 SMNVEV (reference sequence). Losses at the gene ends were 5 bases for V and 3 bases for J; bases not matched to a gene: 5. CDR3 residues: CASSPTGGSNEKLFF. The CDR3 bases are TGTGCCAGCAGTCCAACAGGGGGTTCTAATGAAAAACTGTTTTTT.

V and J are TRBV28 and TRBJ1-2; TRBD1 matches at 11 bases. Germline CDR1 and CDR2: MDHEN and SYDVKM. V shed 8 bases, J shed 8 bases, and the junction held 16 bases outside the gene matches. The CDR3 extends over 16 amino acids. The CDR3 nucleotides are TGTGCCAGCTCCAACTACGGACAGGGGGCCCCTAAGGGCTACACCTTC. As protein: CASSNYGQGAPKGYTF.

The chain has TRBV7-7 and TRBJ2-7, with 7 bases aligning to TRBD1. V lost 6 bases and J lost 3; bases outside the gene matches: 17. The CDR3 has 17 residues. The germline V gene encodes CDR1 SSHAT and CDR2 FNYEAQ (reference sequence). The CDR3 nucleotides read TGTGCCAGCAGGTTCAAACTCACTCACAGGGGTCTCTACGAGCAGTACTTC. It is translated as CASRFKLTHRGLYEQYF. The entire variable domain, with the rest obtained from reference TRBV7-7 and TRBJ2-7, is as follows: GAGVSQSPRYKVTKRGQDVTLRCDPISSHATLYWYQQALGQGPEFLTYFNYEAQPDKSGLPSDRFSAERPEGSISTLTIQRTEQRDSAMYRCASRFKLTHRGLYEQYFGPGTRLTVT.

The chain recombines TRBV4-2 with TRBJ2-7; the D gene is possibly TRBD1 (5 bases). V shed 5 bases and J shed 3 bases, with 17 bases lying between them. CDR1 and CDR2 (germline): LGHNA, YNFKEQ. The CDR3 is 15 amino acids. This CDR3 is CASSSRAGALYEQYF. The CDR3 bases are TGTGCCAGCAGCTCCAGGGCTGGGGCCCTCTACGAGCAGTACTTC.